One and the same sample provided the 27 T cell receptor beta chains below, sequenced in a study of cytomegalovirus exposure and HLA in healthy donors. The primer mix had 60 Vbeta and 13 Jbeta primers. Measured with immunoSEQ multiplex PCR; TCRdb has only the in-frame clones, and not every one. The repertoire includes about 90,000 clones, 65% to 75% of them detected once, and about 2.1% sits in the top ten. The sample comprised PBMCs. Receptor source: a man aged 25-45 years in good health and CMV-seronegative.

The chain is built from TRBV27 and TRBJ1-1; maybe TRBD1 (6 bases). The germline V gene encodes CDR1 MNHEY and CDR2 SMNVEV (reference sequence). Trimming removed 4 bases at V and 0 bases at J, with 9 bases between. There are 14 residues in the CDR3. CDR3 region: CASSSQGLNTEAFF. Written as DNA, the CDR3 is TGTGCCAGCAGTTCGCAGGGGCTGAACACTGAAGCTTTCTTT.

CDR3: CATIRGLSYEQYF. The CDR3 DNA is TGTGCCACTATCAGGGGCCTCTCCTACGAGCAGTACTTC. V and J are TRBV6-4 and TRBJ2-7; weak D call: TRBD1 (6 bases). Trimming took 10 bases from V and 0 from J, leaving 13 bases between them. Germline-derived CDR1 and CDR2 are MRHNA and SNTAGT. The CDR3 has 13 amino acids.

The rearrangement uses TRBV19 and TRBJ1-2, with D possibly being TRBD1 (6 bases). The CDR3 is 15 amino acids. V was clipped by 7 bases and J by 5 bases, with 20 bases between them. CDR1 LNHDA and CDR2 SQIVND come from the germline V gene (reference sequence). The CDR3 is CASTTGSPRGYGYTF. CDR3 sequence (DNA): TGTGCCAGTACCACAGGGAGCCCTAGGGGTTATGGCTACACCTTC.

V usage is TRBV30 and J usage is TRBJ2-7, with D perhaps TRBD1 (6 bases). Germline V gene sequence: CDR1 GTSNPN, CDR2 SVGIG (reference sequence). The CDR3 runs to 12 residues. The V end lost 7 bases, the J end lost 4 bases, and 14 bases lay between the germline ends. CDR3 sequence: CAYQQGEYEQYF. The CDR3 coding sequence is TGTGCCTACCAACAGGGAGAATACGAGCAGTACTTC. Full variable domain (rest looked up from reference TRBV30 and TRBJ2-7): SQTIHQWPATLVQPVGSPLSLECTVEGTSNPNLYWYRQAAGRGLQLLFYSVGIGQISSEVPQNLSASRPQDRQFILSSKKLLLSDSGFYLCAYQQGEYEQYFGPGTRLTVT.

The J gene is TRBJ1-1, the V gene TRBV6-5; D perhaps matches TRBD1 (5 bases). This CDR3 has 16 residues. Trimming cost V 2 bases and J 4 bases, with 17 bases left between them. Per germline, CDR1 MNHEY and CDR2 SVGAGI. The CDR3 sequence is CASSYQRGPFVTEAFF. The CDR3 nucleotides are TGTGCCAGCAGTTACCAAAGGGGCCCATTTGTCACTGAAGCTTTCTTT.

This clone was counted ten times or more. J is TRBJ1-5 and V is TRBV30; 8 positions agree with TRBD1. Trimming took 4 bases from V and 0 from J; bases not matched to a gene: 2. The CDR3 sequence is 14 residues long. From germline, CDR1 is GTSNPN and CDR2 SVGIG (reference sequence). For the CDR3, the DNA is TGTGCCTGGACGGGACAGGCTAGCAATCAGCCCCAGCATTTT. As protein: CAWTGQASNQPQHF.

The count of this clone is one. CDR3 loop: CASSLAGGTDTQYF. Here the CDR3 DNA reads TGCGCCAGCAGCTTGGCAGGTGGCACAGATACGCAGTATTTT. This rearrangement joins TRBV5-1 to TRBJ2-3; D not resolved. Trimming pared 0 bases from V and 1 base from J, leaving 6 bases between. There are 14 residues in the CDR3. CDR1 and CDR2 (germline): SGHRS, YFSETQ.

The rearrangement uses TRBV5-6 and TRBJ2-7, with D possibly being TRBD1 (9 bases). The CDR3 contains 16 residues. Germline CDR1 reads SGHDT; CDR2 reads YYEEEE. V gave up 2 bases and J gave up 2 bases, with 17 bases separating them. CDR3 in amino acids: CASSFNSGTGTYEQYF. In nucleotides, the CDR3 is TGTGCCAGCAGCTTTAATAGCGGGACAGGGACCTACGAGCAGTACTTC.

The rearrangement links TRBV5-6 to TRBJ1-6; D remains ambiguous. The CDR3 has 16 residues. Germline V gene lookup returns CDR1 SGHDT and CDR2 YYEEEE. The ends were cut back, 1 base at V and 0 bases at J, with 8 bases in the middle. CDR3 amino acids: CASSLRRSSYNSPLHF. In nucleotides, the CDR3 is TGTGCCAGCAGCTTGAGGCGGAGCTCCTATAATTCACCCCTCCACTTT.

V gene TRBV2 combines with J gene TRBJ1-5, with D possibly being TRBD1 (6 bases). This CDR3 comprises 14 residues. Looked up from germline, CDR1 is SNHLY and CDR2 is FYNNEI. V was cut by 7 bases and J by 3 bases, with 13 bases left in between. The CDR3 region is CASTQRDNNQPQHF. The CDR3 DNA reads TGTGCCAGCACCCAAAGGGACAACAATCAGCCCCAGCATTTT. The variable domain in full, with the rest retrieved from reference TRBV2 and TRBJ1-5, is EPEVTQTPSHQVTQMGQEVILRCVPISNHLYFYWYRQILGQKVEFLVSFYNNEISEKSEIFDDQFSVERPDGSNFTLKIRSTKLEDSAMYFCASTQRDNNQPQHFGDGTRLSIL.

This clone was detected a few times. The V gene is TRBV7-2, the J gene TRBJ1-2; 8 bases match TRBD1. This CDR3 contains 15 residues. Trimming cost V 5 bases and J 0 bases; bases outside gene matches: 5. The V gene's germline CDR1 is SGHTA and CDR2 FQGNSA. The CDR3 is CASSPVQGANYGYTF. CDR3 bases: TGTGCCAGCAGCCCCGTACAGGGGGCTAACTATGGCTACACCTTC.

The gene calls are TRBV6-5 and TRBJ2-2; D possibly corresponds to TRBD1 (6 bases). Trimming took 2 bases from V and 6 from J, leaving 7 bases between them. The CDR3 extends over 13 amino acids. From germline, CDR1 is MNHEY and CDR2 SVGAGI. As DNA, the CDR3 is TGTGCCAGCAGTTACGGGGGCTCCGGGGAGCTGTTTTTT. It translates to CASSYGGSGELFF.

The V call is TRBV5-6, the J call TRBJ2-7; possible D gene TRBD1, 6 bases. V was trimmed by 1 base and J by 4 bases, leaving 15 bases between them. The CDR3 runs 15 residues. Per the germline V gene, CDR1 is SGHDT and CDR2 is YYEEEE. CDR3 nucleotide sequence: TGTGCCAGCAGCTTGTTAGGGGGTAACGGGTACGAGCAGTACTTC. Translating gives CASSLLGGNGYEQYF.

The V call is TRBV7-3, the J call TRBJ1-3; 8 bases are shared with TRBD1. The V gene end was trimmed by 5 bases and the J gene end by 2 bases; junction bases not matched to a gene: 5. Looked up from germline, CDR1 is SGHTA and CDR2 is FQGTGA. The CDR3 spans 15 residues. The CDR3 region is CASSVQGVTGNTIYF. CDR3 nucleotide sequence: TGTGCCAGCAGCGTACAGGGGGTGACTGGAAACACCATATATTTT.

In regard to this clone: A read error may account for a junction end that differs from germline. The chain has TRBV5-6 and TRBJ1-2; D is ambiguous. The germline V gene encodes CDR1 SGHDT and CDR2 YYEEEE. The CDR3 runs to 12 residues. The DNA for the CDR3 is TGTGCCAGCAGCTTGAACGACTATGGCTACCCCTTC. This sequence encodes CASSLNDYGYPF.

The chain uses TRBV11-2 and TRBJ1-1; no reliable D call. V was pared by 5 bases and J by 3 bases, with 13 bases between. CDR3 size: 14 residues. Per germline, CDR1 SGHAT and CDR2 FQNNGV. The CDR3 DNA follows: TGTGCCAGCAGCCTCACCGACGGGTACACTGAAGCTTTCTTT. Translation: CASSLTDGYTEAFF.

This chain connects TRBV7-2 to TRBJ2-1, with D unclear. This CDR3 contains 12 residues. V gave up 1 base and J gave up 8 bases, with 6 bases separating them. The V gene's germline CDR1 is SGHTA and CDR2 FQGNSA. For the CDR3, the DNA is TGTGCCAGCAGCTTAGGTTTCGATGAGCAGTTCTTC. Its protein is CASSLGFDEQFF.

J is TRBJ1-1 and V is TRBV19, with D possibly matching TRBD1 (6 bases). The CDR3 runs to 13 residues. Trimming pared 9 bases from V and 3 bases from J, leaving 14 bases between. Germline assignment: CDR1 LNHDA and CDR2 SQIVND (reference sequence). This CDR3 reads CASDTGSDTEAFF. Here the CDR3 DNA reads TGTGCCAGCGATACAGGGTCGGACACTGAAGCTTTCTTT.

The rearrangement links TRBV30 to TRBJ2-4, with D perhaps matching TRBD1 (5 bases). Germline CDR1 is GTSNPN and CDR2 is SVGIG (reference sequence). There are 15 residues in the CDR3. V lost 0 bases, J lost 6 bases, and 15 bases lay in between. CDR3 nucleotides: TGTGCCTGGAGTGTCGGTGGGGCTGGCGGAAACATTCAGTACTTC. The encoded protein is CAWSVGGAGGNIQYF.

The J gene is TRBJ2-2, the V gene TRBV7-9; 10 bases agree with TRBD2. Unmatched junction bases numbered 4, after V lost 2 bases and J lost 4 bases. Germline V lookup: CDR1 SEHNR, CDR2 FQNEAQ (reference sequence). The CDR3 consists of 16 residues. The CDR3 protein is CASSLSGGAVTGELFF. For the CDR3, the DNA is TGTGCCAGCAGCTTAAGCGGGGGGGCGGTCACCGGGGAGCTGTTTTTT.

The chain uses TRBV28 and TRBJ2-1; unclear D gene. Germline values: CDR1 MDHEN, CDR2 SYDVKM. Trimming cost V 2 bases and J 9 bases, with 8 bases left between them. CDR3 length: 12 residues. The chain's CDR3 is CASSLGSVEQFF. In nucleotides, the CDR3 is TGTGCCAGCAGTTTAGGTTCGGTTGAGCAGTTCTTC.

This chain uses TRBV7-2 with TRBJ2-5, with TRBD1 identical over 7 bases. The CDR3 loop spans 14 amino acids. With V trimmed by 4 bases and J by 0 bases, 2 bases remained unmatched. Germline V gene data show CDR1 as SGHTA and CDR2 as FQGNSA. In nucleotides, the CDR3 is TGTGCCAGCAGCTACGACAGGGACCAAGAGACCCAGTACTTC. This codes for CASSYDRDQETQYF.

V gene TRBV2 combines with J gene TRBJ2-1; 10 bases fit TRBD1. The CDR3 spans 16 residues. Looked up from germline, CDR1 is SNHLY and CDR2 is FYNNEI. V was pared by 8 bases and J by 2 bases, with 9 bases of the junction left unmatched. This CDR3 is CASGWDRGSAYNEQFF. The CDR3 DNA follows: TGTGCCAGCGGGTGGGACAGGGGAAGCGCCTACAATGAGCAGTTCTTC.

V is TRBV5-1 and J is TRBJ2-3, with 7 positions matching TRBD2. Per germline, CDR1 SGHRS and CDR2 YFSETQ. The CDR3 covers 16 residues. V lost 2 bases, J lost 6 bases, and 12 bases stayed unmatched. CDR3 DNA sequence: TGCGCCAGCAGCTTTTGGTTGCGGGAGAACCATGATACGCAGTATTTT. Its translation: CASSFWLRENHDTQYF.

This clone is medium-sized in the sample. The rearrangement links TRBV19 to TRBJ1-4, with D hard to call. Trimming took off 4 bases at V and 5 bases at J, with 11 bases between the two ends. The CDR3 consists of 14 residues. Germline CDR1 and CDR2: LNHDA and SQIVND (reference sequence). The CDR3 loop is CASSRLGENEKLFF. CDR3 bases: TGTGCCAGTAGTAGACTCGGAGAAAATGAAAAACTGTTTTTT.

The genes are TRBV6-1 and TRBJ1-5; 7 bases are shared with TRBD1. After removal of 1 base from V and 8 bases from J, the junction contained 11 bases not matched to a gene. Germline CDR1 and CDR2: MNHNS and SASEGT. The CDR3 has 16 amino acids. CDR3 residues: CASSEVFRGGSEPQHF. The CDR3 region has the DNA TGTGCCAGCAGTGAAGTCTTTAGAGGGGGCAGCGAGCCCCAGCATTTT.

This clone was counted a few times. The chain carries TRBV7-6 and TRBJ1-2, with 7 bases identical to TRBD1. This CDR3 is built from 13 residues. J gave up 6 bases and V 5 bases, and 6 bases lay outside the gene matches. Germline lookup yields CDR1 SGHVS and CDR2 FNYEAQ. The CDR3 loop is CASSADREDGYTF. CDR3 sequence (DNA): TGTGCCAGCAGCGCCGACAGGGAAGATGGCTACACCTTC.